This T cell receptor (beta chain) was retrieved from a study of blood T cell repertoires in COVID-19. Across the study: Samples representing acute and convalescent COVID-19 were sourced from the United States, Italy and Spain. The analysed material was cDNA or gDNA that came from T cells, B-cell-depleted T cells, or PBMCs.

Methods used by the authors: Counts of nucleated cells, estimated from reference gene primer amplification, were obtained. The repertoire was sequenced with immunoSEQ multiplex PCR; TCRdb's copy has only in-frame clones and lacks some. D and trimming come from the DNA, and the V and J calls and clone size come from that table. The sample records nearly 100,000 clones, 70% to 85% being singletons. Per the germline V gene, CDR1 is MDHEN and CDR2 is SYDVKM. V gave up 2 bases and J gave up 0 bases, with 10 bases separating them. The CDR3 totals 16 residues. Input material: peripheral blood. The chain couples TRBV28 to TRBJ1-4; D is perhaps TRBD1 (5 bases). This clonotype was sampled from a woman aged 55 to 70 with acute or convalescent COVID-19. The CDR3 is CASSLKGLATNEKLFF. The CDR3, as DNA: TGTGCCAGCAGTTTAAAGGGGCTTGCAACTAATGAAAAACTGTTTTTT. Drawing the rest from reference TRBV28 and TRBJ1-4, the complete variable domain is DVKVTQSSRYLVKRTGEKVFLECVQDMDHENMFWYRQDPGLGLRLIYFSYDVKMKEKGDIPEGYSVSREKKERFSLILESASTNQTSMYLCASSLKGLATNEKLFFGSGTQLSVL.